This T cell receptor (beta chain) stems from a study of CD8 T cells in Susac syndrome. Reverse transcription of about 0.45 to 1 ug RNA was performed with random hexamers. The TCR beta CDR3 was amplified by immunoSEQ multiplex PCR across 54 Vbeta, 13 Jbeta. MiXCR, run by TCRdb on the immunoSEQ multiplex PCR reads, gives a single entry per CDR3 protein. The table has roughly 400,000 distinct CDR3 sequences, around 85% seen once. The ends lost 1 base at V and 4 bases at J; junction bases unmatched: 13. The CDR3 length is 18 residues. Germline V lookup: CDR1 MNHEY, CDR2 SVGAGI. The source of this sequence is a human donor with multiple sclerosis. The sample consisted of CD8+ T cells from PBMCs. The chain is built from TRBV6-5 and TRBJ2-1, with 7 bases aligning to TRBD2. CDR3 sequence reads: CASSYYRFGEGTYNEQFF. The CDR3, as DNA: TGTGCCAGCAGTTACTACCGGTTTGGGGAGGGGACGTACAATGAGCAGTTCTTC.